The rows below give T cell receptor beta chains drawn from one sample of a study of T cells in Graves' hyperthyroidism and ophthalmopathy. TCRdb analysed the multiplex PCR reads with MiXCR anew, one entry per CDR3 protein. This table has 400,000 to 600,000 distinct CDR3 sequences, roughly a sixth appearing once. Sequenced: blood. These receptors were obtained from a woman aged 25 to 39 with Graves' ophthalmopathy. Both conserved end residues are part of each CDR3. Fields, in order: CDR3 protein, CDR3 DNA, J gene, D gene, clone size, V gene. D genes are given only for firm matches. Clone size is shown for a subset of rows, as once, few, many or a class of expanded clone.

CDR3 protein: CASSQGARTEAFF
CDR3 DNA: TGTGCCAGCAGCCAGGGGGCAAGGACTGAAGCTTTCTTT
J gene: TRBJ1-1
D gene: TRBD1
clone size: many
V gene: TRBV2

CDR3 protein: CSAGQTTSTDTQYF
CDR3 DNA: TGCAGCGCTGGACAGACAACTAGCACAGATACGCAGTATTTT
J gene: TRBJ2-3
D gene: -
clone size: few
V gene: TRBV29-1

CDR3 protein: CASSLATSWTGELFF
CDR3 DNA: TGTGCCAGCAGCTTGGCAACTAGCTGGACCGGGGAGCTGTTTTTT
J gene: TRBJ2-2
D gene: -
clone size: -
V gene: TRBV5-5

CDR3 protein: CASSYEQGLDAFF
CDR3 DNA: TGCGCCAGCAGCTACGAACAGGGGCTGGACGCTTTCTTT
J gene: TRBJ1-1
D gene: TRBD1
clone size: -
V gene: TRBV4-1

CDR3 protein: CASRRDRAGGQDTQYF
CDR3 DNA: TGTGCCAGTAGGAGGGACAGAGCGGGAGGTCAAGATACGCAGTATTTT
J gene: TRBJ2-3
D gene: TRBD2
clone size: -
V gene: TRBV19

CDR3 protein: CASTDRGTETQYF
CDR3 DNA: TGTGCCAGCACAGACAGGGGTACGGAGACCCAGTACTTC
J gene: TRBJ2-5
D gene: TRBD1
clone size: many
V gene: TRBV3-1

CDR3 protein: CASSAPTGGEETQYF
CDR3 DNA: TGTGCCAGCAGCGCCCCGACAGGGGGAGAAGAGACCCAGTACTTC
J gene: TRBJ2-5
D gene: TRBD1
clone size: -
V gene: TRBV9

CDR3 protein: CASSLSDRNNSPLHF
CDR3 DNA: TGTGCCAGCAGCCTCTCGGACAGAAATAATTCACCCCTCCACTTT
J gene: TRBJ1-6
D gene: -
clone size: few
V gene: TRBV7-3

CDR3 protein: CASSFNTGELFF
CDR3 DNA: TGTGCCAGCAGCTTTAACACCGGGGAGCTGTTTTTT
J gene: TRBJ2-2
D gene: -
clone size: many
V gene: TRBV12-3/TRBV12-4

CDR3 protein: CASSQGLAGAGELFF
CDR3 DNA: TGTGCCAGCAGCCAAGGACTAGCCGGGGCCGGGGAGCTGTTTTTT
J gene: TRBJ2-2
D gene: TRBD2
clone size: few
V gene: TRBV14

CDR3 protein: CAWSVTGRANYEQYF
CDR3 DNA: TGTGCCTGGAGTGTAACGGGTAGAGCCAACTACGAGCAGTACTTC
J gene: TRBJ2-7
D gene: -
clone size: many
V gene: TRBV30

CDR3 protein: CASSHGHIQYF
CDR3 DNA: TGTGCCAGCAGCCACGGACACATTCAGTACTTC
J gene: TRBJ2-4
D gene: -
clone size: many
V gene: TRBV3-1

CDR3 protein: CACSRSAGRLKAFF
CDR3 DNA: TGTGCCTGCTCCAGATCCGCAGGGCGCTTGAAGGCTTTCTTT
J gene: TRBJ1-1
D gene: -
clone size: many
V gene: TRBV30

CDR3 protein: CASSFAGEYTGELFF
CDR3 DNA: TGTGCCAGCAGTTTTGCAGGGGAGTACACCGGGGAGCTGTTTTTT
J gene: TRBJ2-2
D gene: -
clone size: -
V gene: TRBV12-3/TRBV12-4

CDR3 protein: CASSKDRGSAEKLFF
CDR3 DNA: TGTGCCAGCAGCAAAGACAGGGGTAGTGCTGAAAAACTGTTTTTT
J gene: TRBJ1-4
D gene: TRBD1
clone size: few
V gene: TRBV28

CDR3 protein: CASMIGTLGEQFF
CDR3 DNA: TGTGCCAGCATGATAGGGACGCTCGGGGAGCAGTTCTTC
J gene: TRBJ2-1
D gene: -
clone size: once
V gene: TRBV28

CDR3 protein: CSARETGGSQPQHF
CDR3 DNA: TGCAGTGCTAGAGAGACAGGGGGAAGCCAGCCCCAGCATTTT
J gene: TRBJ1-5
D gene: TRBD1
clone size: -
V gene: TRBV20-1

CDR3 protein: CASSTPGLAGGNFNEQYF
CDR3 DNA: TGTGCCAGCAGTACTCCGGGACTAGCGGGAGGGAATTTCAACGAGCAGTACTTC
J gene: TRBJ2-7
D gene: TRBD2
clone size: -
V gene: TRBV28

CDR3 protein: CASRWDRRFNEKLFF
CDR3 DNA: TGTGCCAGCAGATGGGACAGGCGCTTTAATGAAAAACTGTTTTTT
J gene: TRBJ1-4
D gene: TRBD1
clone size: -
V gene: TRBV28

CDR3 protein: CASRRDETQYF
CDR3 DNA: TGTGCCAGCCGCAGGGACGAGACCCAGTACTTC
J gene: TRBJ2-5
D gene: -
clone size: many
V gene: TRBV2

CDR3 protein: CASRTGTGQYNEQFF
CDR3 DNA: TGTGCCAGCAGAACCGGGACAGGACAATACAATGAGCAGTTCTTC
J gene: TRBJ2-1
D gene: TRBD1
clone size: many
V gene: TRBV27

CDR3 protein: CASSDNPASGSVDEQYF
CDR3 DNA: TGTGCCAGCAGTGATAATCCGGCTAGCGGGAGCGTCGACGAGCAGTACTTC
J gene: TRBJ2-7
D gene: TRBD2
clone size: many
V gene: TRBV2

CDR3 protein: CASSFTGSGANVLTF
CDR3 DNA: TGTGCCAGCAGTTTTACGGGATCTGGGGCCAACGTCCTGACTTTC
J gene: TRBJ2-6
D gene: -
clone size: few
V gene: TRBV28

CDR3 protein: CASSLLVGPSSALYEQYF
CDR3 DNA: TGTGCCAGCAGCCTACTCGTGGGCCCCTCCTCGGCCCTCTACGAGCAGTACTTC
J gene: TRBJ2-7
D gene: -
clone size: few
V gene: TRBV7-2

CDR3 protein: CASSTRGLAGEEDTGELFF
CDR3 DNA: TGTGCCAGCAGCACACGGGGACTAGCGGGAGAGGAGGACACCGGGGAGCTGTTTTTT
J gene: TRBJ2-2
D gene: TRBD2
clone size: -
V gene: TRBV7-8

CDR3 protein: CASSYNPKTLGNTEAFF
CDR3 DNA: TGTGCCAGCAGTTACAACCCGAAGACCCTCGGGAACACTGAAGCTTTCTTT
J gene: TRBJ1-1
D gene: -
clone size: once
V gene: TRBV6-5

CDR3 protein: CASSELAGITDTQYF
CDR3 DNA: TGTGCCAGCAGTGAACTAGCGGGGATCACAGATACGCAGTATTTT
J gene: TRBJ2-3
D gene: TRBD2
clone size: many
V gene: TRBV2

CDR3 protein: CASSLWGTGERGGYTF
CDR3 DNA: TGTGCCAGCAGCCTCTGGGGCACGGGGGAGAGAGGTGGCTACACCTTC
J gene: TRBJ1-2
D gene: -
clone size: many
V gene: TRBV7-2

CDR3 protein: CASSPPPGRGHTQYF
CDR3 DNA: TGTGCCAGCAGTCCCCCCCCGGGTAGAGGACATACGCAGTATTTT
J gene: TRBJ2-3
D gene: -
clone size: many
V gene: TRBV12-3/TRBV12-4

CDR3 protein: CASTLGLEAFF
CDR3 DNA: TGTGCCAGCACCCTGGGTCTAGAAGCTTTCTTT
J gene: TRBJ1-1
D gene: -
clone size: few
V gene: TRBV7-9

CDR3 protein: CSVLTTGRFKNIQYF
CDR3 DNA: TGCAGCGTCCTAACGACAGGTCGCTTCAAAAACATTCAGTACTTC
J gene: TRBJ2-4
D gene: -
clone size: many
V gene: TRBV29-1

CDR3 protein: CASSEQSTDTQYF
CDR3 DNA: TGTGCCAGCAGTGAGCAGAGCACAGATACGCAGTATTTT
J gene: TRBJ2-3
D gene: -
clone size: many
V gene: TRBV28

CDR3 protein: CASSLDRMNSYEQYF
CDR3 DNA: TGCGCCAGCAGCCTGGACAGGATGAACTCCTACGAGCAGTACTTC
J gene: TRBJ2-7
D gene: TRBD1
clone size: -
V gene: TRBV4-3

CDR3 protein: CASSYSANQNNEQFF
CDR3 DNA: TGTGCCAGCAGTTACTCGGCAAATCAGAACAATGAGCAGTTCTTC
J gene: TRBJ2-1
D gene: -
clone size: -
V gene: TRBV6-2/TRBV6-3

CDR3 protein: CASSPLRGGRRETQYF
CDR3 DNA: TGTGCCAGCAGCCCCCTTCGCGGGGGGCGAAGGGAGACCCAGTACTTC
J gene: TRBJ2-5
D gene: TRBD2
clone size: -
V gene: TRBV28

CDR3 protein: CASSETTVDQPQHF
CDR3 DNA: TGTGCCAGCAGTGAAACGACAGTGGATCAGCCCCAGCATTTT
J gene: TRBJ1-5
D gene: -
clone size: -
V gene: TRBV2

CDR3 protein: CASSLDGVTRTDTQYF
CDR3 DNA: TGCGCCAGCAGCTTGGACGGGGTAACGCGCACAGATACGCAGTATTTT
J gene: TRBJ2-3
D gene: -
clone size: -
V gene: TRBV5-1

CDR3 protein: CASSSDSRYEQFF
CDR3 DNA: TGTGCCAGCAGTTCCGACAGCAGGTATGAGCAGTTCTTC
J gene: TRBJ2-1
D gene: -
clone size: many
V gene: TRBV27

CDR3 protein: CATLPQGTGANVLTF
CDR3 DNA: TGTGCCACCCTTCCACAGGGGACTGGGGCCAACGTCCTGACTTTC
J gene: TRBJ2-6
D gene: TRBD1
clone size: -
V gene: TRBV15

CDR3 protein: CASSYGTGESETQYF
CDR3 DNA: TGTGCCAGCAGTTACGGGACAGGGGAGTCGGAGACCCAGTACTTC
J gene: TRBJ2-5
D gene: TRBD1
clone size: many
V gene: TRBV6-5

CDR3 protein: CATSRGGGWNTEAFF
CDR3 DNA: TGTGCCACCAGCAGAGGAGGGGGCTGGAACACTGAAGCTTTCTTT
J gene: TRBJ1-1
D gene: TRBD1
clone size: many
V gene: TRBV15

CDR3 protein: CAISSTGTGTYEQYF
CDR3 DNA: TGTGCCATCAGTTCTACCGGGACAGGGACCTACGAGCAGTACTTC
J gene: TRBJ2-7
D gene: TRBD1
clone size: few
V gene: TRBV10-3

CDR3 protein: CASSVLGGVQETQYF
CDR3 DNA: TGTGCCAGCAGCGTACTTGGGGGTGTCCAAGAGACCCAGTACTTC
J gene: TRBJ2-5
D gene: -
clone size: -
V gene: TRBV9

CDR3 protein: CASSPIIGTEAFF
CDR3 DNA: TGTGCCAGCAGCCCTATTATCGGCACTGAAGCTTTCTTT
J gene: TRBJ1-1
D gene: -
clone size: few
V gene: TRBV5-6

CDR3 protein: CASSPGQGNSPLHF
CDR3 DNA: TGTGCCAGCAGCCCCGGACAGGGAAATTCACCCCTCCACTTT
J gene: TRBJ1-6
D gene: TRBD1
clone size: many
V gene: TRBV5-1

CDR3 protein: CAISPDREVNSPLHF
CDR3 DNA: TGTGCCATCAGCCCCGACAGAGAAGTTAATTCACCCCTCCACTTT
J gene: TRBJ1-6
D gene: -
clone size: -
V gene: TRBV10-3